This TCR beta chain originates from a study of CD8 T cells in Susac syndrome. Random hexamers were used to reverse transcribe the RNA input (roughly 0.5 to 1 ug). A single record per CDR3 protein comes from TCRdb applying MiXCR to the immunoSEQ multiplex PCR reads. Among more than 250,000 distinct CDR3 sequences listed, roughly 94% were seen once. In germline, CDR1 is MNHNY, CDR2 SVGAGI (reference sequence). V gave up 6 bases and J gave up 7 bases; unmatched junction bases: 6. The CDR3 consists of 14 residues. The chain joins TRBV6-6 to TRBJ2-1; 10 nucleotides agree with TRBD2. The material sequenced was CD4+ T cells from PBMCs. The receptor's source is a human donor with multiple sclerosis. The CDR3 bases are TGTGCCAGCAGCCGACTAGCGGGTATAAATGAGCAGTTCTTC. Its translation is CASSRLAGINEQFF.